Listed here are 30 T cell receptor beta chains from one sample, sequenced in a study of T cells in Graves' hyperthyroidism and ophthalmopathy. Using RNA transcripts as the source, TCR beta CDR3 regions were amplified. First-round RT-PCR of the TCR CDR3 relied on the HTBI primer set. A single record per CDR3 protein comes from TCRdb applying MiXCR to the multiplex PCR reads. Among around 250,000 distinct CDR3 sequences listed, about 15% were seen once. Sequencing used blood. The receptors shown here come from a woman in her forties with Graves' hyperthyroidism that later progressed to Graves' ophthalmopathy.

CDR3 sequence: CASSAPFSSTHNEQFF. The CDR3 nucleotides are TGTGCCAGCTCGGCGCCCTTCTCGAGTACCCACAATGAGCAGTTCTTC. The chain has TRBV18 and TRBJ2-1, with D unresolved. The germline V gene encodes CDR1 KGHSH and CDR2 LQKENI. The CDR3 spans 16 residues. Trimming took 6 bases from V and 5 from J, leaving 20 bases between them.

To note about this clonotype: Mismatch with germline at one junction end may stem from a read error. V is TRBV5-5 and J is TRBJ1-6, with D perhaps matching TRBD1 (5 bases). CDR3 length: 15 amino acids. Germline values: CDR1 SGHKS, CDR2 YYEKEE (reference sequence). The CDR3 protein is CASSLSLWGNSPPHF. For the CDR3, the DNA is TGTGCCAGCAGCTTGTCCTTATGGGGGAATTCACCCCCCCACTTT.

As for this clonotype: A much larger clone lies a single base off, so this may be a read error. The chain carries TRBV2 and TRBJ1-3, with D perhaps TRBD1 (6 bases). Germline V gene sequence: CDR1 SNHLY, CDR2 FYNNEI. The CDR3 is 15 residues long. Trimming removed 4 bases at V and 0 bases at J, with 10 bases between. The CDR3 here is CASSVMGASGNTIYF. CDR3 sequence (DNA): TGTGCCAGCAGTGTAATGGGGGCCTCTGGAAACACCATATATTTT. Using reference TRBV2 and TRBJ1-3 for the parts outside the CDR3, the full variable domain is EPEVTQTPSHQVTQMGQEVILRCVPISNHLYFYWYRQILGQKVEFLVSFYNNEISEKSEIFDDQFSVERPDGSNFTLKIRSTKLEDSAMYFCASSVMGASGNTIYFGEGSWLTVV.

In this sample, this clonotype turned up many times. The rearrangement links TRBV29-1 to TRBJ2-5, with D tentatively TRBD1 (6 bases). There are 15 residues in the CDR3. The germline gives CDR1 SQVTM, CDR2 ANQGSEA. Trimming removed 6 bases from V and 1 base from J, with 18 bases in between. CDR3 coding DNA: TGCAGCGTGGGGGTTACGACAGGTCTCCAAGAGACCCAGTACTTC. Translated, it gives CSVGVTTGLQETQYF.

This clonotype appeared many times. The chain has TRBV7-9 and TRBJ1-4, with 8 bases aligning to TRBD1. The CDR3 length is 17 residues. Per the germline V gene, CDR1 is SEHNR and CDR2 is FQNEAQ (reference sequence). V shed 1 base, J shed 4 bases, and the junction held 8 bases outside the gene matches. The CDR3 sequence: CASSLVDGTGDNEKLFF. The CDR3 nucleotides are TGTGCCAGCAGCTTAGTCGACGGGACAGGAGATAATGAAAAACTGTTTTTT.

There are a few counts of this clonotype. Being one base from a much bigger clone, this may be a read error. This chain connects TRBV2 to TRBJ2-5, with D unresolved. Germline V lookup: CDR1 SNHLY, CDR2 FYNNEI. The CDR3 extends over 11 amino acids. Trimming removed 8 bases at V and 7 bases at J, with 11 bases between. Here the CDR3 reads CASLGWGTQYF. In DNA form, the CDR3 reads TGTGCCAGCCTTGGATGGGGGACCCAGTACTTC.

This clonotype was picked up many times. The chain employs TRBV15 and TRBJ2-7; D may correspond to TRBD1 or TRBD2 (5 bases each). The germline V gene encodes CDR1 LNHNV and CDR2 YYDKDF (reference sequence). V lost 4 bases to trimming and J lost 0 bases, with 13 bases between them. The CDR3 contains 15 residues. As DNA, the CDR3 is TGTGCCACCAGCAAGAAAGGGACCCCCTCCTACGAGCAGTACTTC. Its protein product is CATSKKGTPSYEQYF.

This clonotype was recorded at least ten times. The chain has TRBV27 and TRBJ2-7; 8 bases match TRBD2. CDR3 length: 15 residues. Germline V gene lookup returns CDR1 MNHEY and CDR2 SMNVEV (reference sequence). V dropped 6 bases and J dropped 7; count of bases not matched to a gene: 14. CDR3 nucleotides: TGTGCCAGCAGCTACATATATTTCCGGGGGGGAGAGCAGTACTTC. Translated: CASSYIYFRGGEQYF.

The V gene is TRBV30, the J gene TRBJ2-4; D not resolved. Trimming cost V 1 base and J 0 bases, with 4 bases left between them. The CDR3 extends over 13 amino acids. The germline V gene encodes CDR1 GTSNPN and CDR2 SVGIG (reference sequence). CDR3 loop: CAWSAGAKNIQYF. CDR3 DNA sequence: TGTGCCTGGAGTGCGGGAGCCAAAAACATTCAGTACTTC.

At least ten counts were recorded for this clonotype. J is TRBJ2-3 and V is TRBV7-9; TRBD2 is a possible D gene (7 bases). V was trimmed by 2 bases and J by 13 bases, leaving 22 bases between them. This CDR3 is built from 15 residues. Germline V gene lookup returns CDR1 SEHNR and CDR2 FQNEAQ (reference sequence). CDR3 sequence: CASSLLGGPQNIEYF. In DNA form, the CDR3 reads TGTGCCAGCAGCTTACTCGGGGGGCCCCAAAACATCGAGTATTTT.

This clonotype was counted ten times or more. V usage is TRBV28 and J usage is TRBJ2-1, with 10 bases aligning to TRBD2. The CDR3 is 13 residues long. V lost 7 bases and J lost 16; bases outside the gene matches: 13. Germline CDR1 is MDHEN and CDR2 is SYDVKM. The DNA for the CDR3 is TGTGCCAGCACTCCAGGGCGGCTAGCGGGAGCCTTCTTC. It is translated as CASTPGRLAGAFF.

The sample holds a few counts of this clonotype. The chain recombines TRBV2 with TRBJ1-2, with D possibly being TRBD1 (5 bases). Trimming shortened V by 6 bases and J by 5 bases, and 13 bases separated the two germline ends. Germline-derived CDR1 and CDR2 are SNHLY and FYNNEI. The CDR3 totals 13 residues. CDR3 DNA: TGTGCCAGCAGCCCGGCCAGGGATTATGGCTACACCTTC. This codes for CASSPARDYGYTF.

This clonotype occurred many times. This chain connects TRBV29-1 to TRBJ2-1; maybe TRBD2 (6 bases). This CDR3 spans 12 amino acids. V was trimmed by 4 bases and J by 10 bases, leaving 14 bases between them. Germline lookup yields CDR1 SQVTM and CDR2 ANQGSEA. The CDR3 nucleotides are TGCAGCGTTGCGGTAACTAGCAGCGAGCAGTTCTTC. This sequence encodes CSVAVTSSEQFF.

The rearrangement links TRBV15 to TRBJ1-6, with 10 bases matching TRBD1. CDR3 length equals 16 residues. Trimming at V came to 6 bases and at J to 8 bases, leaving 10 bases not matched to a gene. The germline V gene has CDR1 LNHNV and CDR2 YYDKDF (reference sequence). DNA of the CDR3: TGTGCCACCAGGAAGGGGACAGGGGCCTCGTATTCACCCCTCCACTTT. The encoded protein is CATRKGTGASYSPLHF.

This clonotype occurred a few times. V is TRBV20-1 and J is TRBJ2-3; D is unclear. V was cut by 1 base and J by 8 bases, with 10 bases left in between. CDR3 length: 12 amino acids. Germline CDR1 and CDR2: DFQATT and SNEGSKA (reference sequence). CDR3 DNA sequence: TGCAGTGCTAGAGGGCCTAGGATTACGCAGTATTTT. This gives the protein CSARGPRITQYF.

This clonotype was counted many times. This rearrangement joins TRBV18 to TRBJ1-3; D unresolved. With 0 bases removed from V and 0 bases from J, the gap between germline ends came to 6 bases. CDR1 KGHSH and CDR2 LQKENI come from the germline V gene. The CDR3 consists of 15 residues. The CDR3 DNA follows: TGTGCCAGCTCACCACCGGGCATCTCTGGAAACACCATATATTTT. This encodes CASSPPGISGNTIYF.

Only a few counts were recorded for this clonotype. The chain couples TRBV6-1 to TRBJ2-1; possible D gene TRBD2, 5 bases. The CDR3 consists of 13 residues. Trimming took 8 bases from V and 4 from J, leaving 12 bases between them. The germline V gene encodes CDR1 MNHNS and CDR2 SASEGT. The DNA for the CDR3 is TGTGCCAGCCGTCGGGGTATTTACAATGAGCAGTTCTTC. Translating it yields CASRRGIYNEQFF.

The chain combines TRBV28 with TRBJ2-7; 7 nucleotides match TRBD1. Germline CDR1 and CDR2: MDHEN and SYDVKM. The CDR3 totals 16 residues. The J segment lost 0 bases and the V segment lost 5 bases, leaving 10 bases of the junction unmatched. CDR3 in DNA: TGTGCCAGCAGTCCCTTGGGACAGTCGAGCTCCTACGAGCAGTACTTC. It yields the protein CASSPLGQSSSYEQYF.

This clonotype was observed many times. This chain uses TRBV19 with TRBJ1-5; no clear D. CDR1 LNHDA and CDR2 SQIVND come from the germline V gene (reference sequence). CDR3 length: 13 amino acids. V gave up 7 bases and J gave up 7 bases, with 14 bases separating them. CDR3: CASTTTGGQPQHF. The DNA of the CDR3 is TGTGCCAGTACCACGACGGGAGGGCAGCCCCAGCATTTT.

A remark on this clonotype: Its ends do not fully match the called genes, so a read error is possible. V usage is TRBV7-2 and J usage is TRBJ2-2; the D is unclear. The CDR3 is made up of 18 amino acids. From germline, CDR1 is SGHTA and CDR2 FQGNSA. CDR3 sequence (DNA): TGTGCCAGCAGCCGTGTTCCGGGCCCCGGTTTGTGGTCTGGGGTGCTGTTTTTT. Translating it yields CASSRVPGPGLWSGVLFF.

The chain joins TRBV7-9 to TRBJ1-2; 9 nucleotides match TRBD1. CDR1 is SEHNR and CDR2 is FQNEAQ in the germline V gene (reference sequence). V lost 4 bases to trimming and J lost 8 bases; unmatched junction nucleotides: 5. CDR3 length: 13 amino acids. The CDR3 DNA is TGTGCCAGCAGCTCGGGACAGGGACGCGGCTACACCTTC. Translation gives CASSSGQGRGYTF.

The genes are TRBV19 and TRBJ2-7, with D unresolved. V lost 1 base and J 0 bases, leaving 10 bases between the germline ends. CDR3 size: 15 residues. Germline loops: CDR1 LNHDA, CDR2 SQIVND (reference sequence). The CDR3 region is CASSIAGTDSYEQYF. CDR3 nucleotide sequence: TGTGCCAGTAGTATAGCAGGTACGGACTCCTACGAGCAGTACTTC.

This clonotype was detected many times. The chain recombines TRBV24-1 with TRBJ1-2, with 8 bases matching TRBD1. V lost 4 bases and J lost 4; bases outside the gene matches: 10. Germline V gene lookup returns CDR1 KGHDR and CDR2 SFDVKD. CDR3 size: 16 residues. This chain's CDR3 is CATSDDRTTGVYGYTF. The DNA of the CDR3 is TGTGCCACCAGTGACGATCGAACGACAGGGGTCTATGGCTACACCTTC.

V and J are TRBV7-9 and TRBJ2-6; perhaps TRBD2 as D (5 bases). This CDR3 has 16 residues. CDR1 and CDR2 from the germline V gene are SEHNR and FQNEAQ (reference sequence). Deletions cut 1 base from V and 2 bases from J, with 9 bases between. In DNA, the CDR3 is TGTGCCAGCAGCTTAGTCGGCGGGCCTGGGGCCAACGTCCTGACTTTC. Translation gives CASSLVGGPGANVLTF.

This clonotype was recorded at least ten times. The J gene is TRBJ1-3, the V gene TRBV4-1; D is perhaps TRBD1 (5 bases). The V gene lost 0 bases and the J gene lost 4 bases, with 16 bases spanning the gap. Germline CDR1 reads MGHRA; CDR2 reads YSYEKL. The CDR3 consists of 17 residues. CDR3: CASSQDPHRPKGNTIYF. The CDR3 DNA sequence: TGCGCCAGCAGCCAAGATCCCCACAGGCCCAAGGGAAACACCATATATTTT.

This clonotype has a count of ten or more. This chain links TRBV11-2 with TRBJ2-5; TRBD2 matches 8 bases. The CDR3 runs 16 residues. V trimming: 3 bases; J trimming: 3 bases; junction bases outside the gene matches: 9. The V gene's germline CDR1 is SGHAT and CDR2 FQNNGV. The CDR3 loop reads CASSLGLVPGKETQYF. CDR3 bases: TGTGCCAGCAGCTTGGGACTAGTTCCTGGAAAAGAGACCCAGTACTTC. Using reference TRBV11-2 and TRBJ2-5 for the parts outside the CDR3, the full variable domain is EAGVAQSPRYKIIEKRQSVAFWCNPISGHATLYWYQQILGQGPKLLIQFQNNGVVDDSQLPKDRFSAERLKGVDSTLKIQPAKLEDSAVYLCASSLGLVPGKETQYFGPGTRLLVL.

This clonotype was seen at least ten times. CDR3 in amino acids: CASSLSSGRSPDTQYF. The CDR3, as DNA: TGTGCCAGCAGCCTTTCTAGCGGGAGGTCCCCAGATACGCAGTATTTT. V usage is TRBV11-3 and J usage is TRBJ2-3; 11 bases are a match to TRBD2. The V and J ends lost 5 bases and 4 bases, in that order; junction bases with no gene match: 8. The length of the CDR3 is 16 residues. Germline CDR1 SGHNT, CDR2 YENEEA.

This CDR3 reads CASSPRQGPSYEQYF. In DNA, the CDR3 is TGTGCCAGCAGCCCGCGACAGGGGCCCTCCTACGAGCAGTACTTC. This chain links TRBV9 with TRBJ2-7; 8 bases line up with TRBD1. J was trimmed by 0 bases and V by 4 bases; bases with no gene match: 6. CDR1 is SGDLS, CDR2 YYNGEE, per germline. The CDR3 has 15 residues.

In this sample, this clonotype turned up many times. The chain carries TRBV20-1 and TRBJ2-2; weak D call: TRBD1 (6 bases). Germline V gives CDR1 DFQATT, CDR2 SNEGSKA (reference sequence). V shed 2 bases and J shed 6 bases, with 13 bases lying between them. This CDR3 spans 14 amino acids. The CDR3 spells CSARKGPGAGELFF. CDR3 bases: TGCAGTGCTAGAAAAGGACCAGGGGCCGGGGAGCTGTTTTTT.

This clonotype was recorded many times. This chain uses TRBV12-3 or TRBV12-4 with TRBJ1-5; a weak D match, TRBD1 (5 bases). This CDR3 spans 20 amino acids. V was pared by 0 bases and J by 2 bases, with 23 bases between. In nucleotides, the CDR3 is TGTGCCAGCAGTTTAGCGTCTCTTGGGACCCGCACTAGAGGCAATCAGCCCCAGCATTTT. Protein sequence: CASSLASLGTRTRGNQPQHF.